Following are 26 T cell receptor beta chains from one sample sequenced in a study of PD-1 blockade in mismatch repair-deficient tumors. Sequencing was performed with immunoSEQ multiplex PCR; in TCRdb, only in-frame clones are kept and a portion is missing. This table holds more than 90,000 clones, roughly 80% found once. This specimen was peripheral blood, taken around 60 weeks after starting pembrolizumab. All receptors come from an adult with mismatch repair-deficient cancer.

This chain uses TRBV15 with TRBJ2-2; D remains ambiguous. CDR3 length: 14 amino acids. Germline CDR1 LNHNV, CDR2 YYDKDF (reference sequence). V shed 0 bases and J shed 7 bases, with 9 bases lying between them. The CDR3 spells CATSREQKLGELFF. The CDR3 nucleotides read TGTGCCACCAGCAGAGAACAGAAACTCGGGGAGCTGTTTTTT.

The V and J genes are TRBV21-1 and TRBJ2-5. TRBV21-1 is labeled a pseudogene. This CDR3 spans 17 amino acids. The CDR3 region is CASSAEVPELYQETQYF. CDR3 bases: TGTGCCAGCAGCGCCGAAGTCCCAGAACTCTACCAAGAGACCCAGTACTTC.

A few counts support this clone. The V call is TRBV5-5, the J call TRBJ2-1; D might be TRBD2 (5 bases). The V gene lost 1 base and the J gene lost 8 bases, with 19 bases spanning the gap. This CDR3 is built from 16 residues. The germline V gene encodes CDR1 SGHKS and CDR2 YYEKEE (reference sequence). CDR3 loop: CASSLTISGNRDEQFF. In DNA, the CDR3 is TGTGCCAGCAGCTTGACCATCTCCGGGAACCGCGATGAGCAGTTCTTC.

The V call is TRBV6-5, the J call TRBJ1-1, with D perhaps matching TRBD1 (5 bases). V gave up 0 bases and J gave up 4 bases, with 12 bases separating them. The germline V gene encodes CDR1 MNHEY and CDR2 SVGAGI. CDR3 length: 15 residues. CDR3 sequence: CASSYSPGKGTEAFF. CDR3 sequence (DNA): TGTGCCAGCAGTTACTCTCCAGGGAAGGGCACTGAAGCTTTCTTT.

This chain connects TRBV10-2 to TRBJ2-3, with 8 bases aligning to TRBD1. There are 13 residues in the CDR3. With 6 bases clipped from V and 1 base from J, the junction kept 0 bases outside the gene matches. Germline V gives CDR1 WSHSY, CDR2 SAAADI. The chain's CDR3 is CASRQGGTDTQYF. CDR3 DNA: TGCGCCAGCAGACAGGGGGGCACAGATACGCAGTATTTT.

The rearrangement joins TRBV4-1 to TRBJ2-2; D gene ambiguous. The CDR3 spans 14 residues. The V and J ends lost 0 bases and 0 bases respectively, with 2 bases between them. CDR1 is MGHRA, CDR2 YSYEKL, per germline. The CDR3 region has the DNA TGCGCCAGCAGCCAAGACCCGAACACCGGGGAGCTGTTTTTT. Encoded protein: CASSQDPNTGELFF.

The chain carries TRBV27 and TRBJ2-3; 9 positions match TRBD2. The CDR3 runs to 16 residues. Germline values: CDR1 MNHEY, CDR2 SMNVEV (reference sequence). Germline trimming cut 8 bases from V and 2 bases from J; bases unmatched to any gene: 11. The CDR3 here is CASSSILAGDTDTQYF. CDR3 bases: TGTGCCAGCTCCTCAATCTTAGCGGGAGACACAGATACGCAGTATTTT.

On this clone: At one end the junction does not follow the germline gene, possibly because of a read error. The chain recombines TRBV27 with TRBJ2-5; D call uncertain. The CDR3 runs to 13 residues. The germline V gene has CDR1 MNHEY and CDR2 SMNVEV (reference sequence). The CDR3 here is CANSFQYQETQYF. The CDR3 DNA reads as TGTGCCAACAGTTTCCAGTACCAAGAGACCCAGTACTTC.

This chain joins TRBV5-6 and TRBJ2-7, with a tentative D call TRBD1 (6 bases). CDR1 SGHDT and CDR2 YYEEEE come from the germline V gene. V shed 6 bases and J shed 0 bases, with 16 bases lying between them. The CDR3 contains 15 residues. The CDR3 loop is CASTLGRGHSYEQYF. The CDR3 coding sequence is TGTGCCAGCACCCTGGGCAGGGGACACTCCTACGAGCAGTACTTC.

This chain joins TRBV6-5 and TRBJ2-1, with D uncertain. The germline gives CDR1 MNHEY, CDR2 SVGAGI. The CDR3 has 14 residues. The germline V and J ends were trimmed by 2 bases and 5 bases, with 10 bases remaining between them. The CDR3 loop reads CASSYGIGDNEQFF. In DNA, the CDR3 is TGTGCCAGCAGTTACGGGATAGGCGACAATGAGCAGTTCTTC.

This clone was picked up one time. The V call is TRBV2, the J call TRBJ1-1; no firm D call. The CDR3 runs to 13 residues. V was shortened by 7 bases and J by 2 bases, with 11 bases between the two germline ends. The V gene's germline CDR1 is SNHLY and CDR2 FYNNEI. The CDR3 sequence is CASTTWVNTEAFF. Written as DNA, the CDR3 is TGTGCCAGCACTACCTGGGTTAACACTGAAGCTTTCTTT.

The chain carries TRBV7-9 and TRBJ1-4, with a possible D match to TRBD1 (6 bases). V shed 3 bases and J shed 5 bases, with 10 bases lying between them. The CDR3 has 14 amino acids. Per germline, CDR1 SEHNR and CDR2 FQNEAQ (reference sequence). CDR3 nucleotide sequence: TGTGCCAGCAGCTTGTGGCAGGGGAATGAAAAACTGTTTTTT. Protein sequence: CASSLWQGNEKLFF. The complete variable domain, with remaining parts taken from reference TRBV7-9 and TRBJ1-4, reads DTGVSQNPRHKITKRGQNVTFRCDPISEHNRLYWYRQTLGQGPEFLTYFQNEAQLEKSRLLSDRFSAERPKGSFSTLEIQRTEQGDSAMYLCASSLWQGNEKLFFGSGTQLSVL.

The J gene is TRBJ2-5, the V gene TRBV15; the match to TRBD2 covers 7 bases. Trimming at V came to 3 bases and at J to 5 bases, leaving 12 bases not matched to a gene. This CDR3 region has 16 residues. The germline gives CDR1 LNHNV, CDR2 YYDKDF (reference sequence). CDR3 amino acids: CATSSLIAGVGETQYF. CDR3 DNA sequence: TGTGCCACCAGCAGTTTGATCGCGGGAGTGGGGGAGACCCAGTACTTC.

The chain links TRBV30 to TRBJ1-1, with 8 positions matching TRBD1. The length of the CDR3 is 14 residues. In germline, CDR1 is GTSNPN, CDR2 SVGIG (reference sequence). With 1 base clipped from V and 1 base from J, the junction kept 2 bases outside the gene matches. CDR3 loop: CAWSATGGNTEAFF. The CDR3 DNA reads TGTGCCTGGAGTGCTACAGGGGGGAACACTGAAGCTTTCTTT.

This clone was observed a few times. This chain connects TRBV13 to TRBJ2-3; D ambiguous. This CDR3 contains 13 residues. Germline V CDR1 and CDR2: PRHDT, FYEKMQ (reference sequence). V shed 0 bases and J shed 2 bases, with 3 bases lying between them. CDR3 sequence (DNA): TGTGCCAGCAGCTTAGGCCTCACAGATACGCAGTATTTT. This gives the protein CASSLGLTDTQYF.

The genes are TRBV6-6 and TRBJ2-7; 7 bases match TRBD2. From germline, CDR1 is MNHNY and CDR2 SVGAGI (reference sequence). Unmatched junction bases numbered 11, after V lost 5 bases and J lost 4 bases. This CDR3 has 15 residues. This CDR3 reads CASSKRDALTYEQYF. Here the CDR3 DNA reads TGTGCCAGCAGTAAGCGGGACGCGTTAACATACGAGCAGTACTTC.

The CDR3 bases are TGTGCCAGCAGTTCTCCGAACACTGAAGCTTTCTTT. Its protein is CASSSPNTEAFF. The rearrangement uses TRBV6-5 and TRBJ1-1; D not certain. Trimming stripped 4 bases from V and 1 base from J, with 4 bases between. Per germline, CDR1 MNHEY and CDR2 SVGAGI. The CDR3 covers 12 residues.

The gene calls are TRBV6-6 and TRBJ2-2; D not certain. Germline lookup yields CDR1 MNHNY and CDR2 SVGAGI (reference sequence). CDR3 length equals 14 residues. V was shortened by 1 base and J by 2 bases, with 5 bases between the two germline ends. This chain's CDR3 is CASSYLSNTGELFF. CDR3 in DNA: TGTGCCAGCAGTTACTTATCCAACACCGGGGAGCTGTTTTTT.

The V and J genes are TRBV9 and TRBJ2-3; D gene unclear. In germline, CDR1 is SGDLS, CDR2 YYNGEE. The CDR3 contains 15 residues. V lost 4 bases, J lost 1 base, and 13 bases lay in between. The CDR3 sequence is CASSPTSGRTDTQYF. The CDR3 DNA follows: TGTGCCAGCAGCCCCACATCGGGTCGCACAGATACGCAGTATTTT.

The chain couples TRBV5-8 to TRBJ1-1; D is unresolved. The V gene's germline CDR1 is SGHTS and CDR2 YDEGEE. This CDR3 comprises 13 residues. The V and J ends lost 4 bases and 1 base respectively, with 8 bases between them. CDR3 sequence (DNA): TGTGCCAGCAGCCGATCCCGGAACACTGAAGCTTTCTTT. Amino acids: CASSRSRNTEAFF.

This clone was picked up a small number of times. Other DNA sequences of this sample code for an identical CDR3. This sequence joins TRBV20-1 and TRBJ2-1; D is possibly TRBD1 (5 bases). The CDR3 covers 11 residues. Trimming took off 3 bases at V and 10 bases at J, with 10 bases between the two ends. The germline CDR1 and CDR2 sequences are DFQATT and SNEGSKA (reference sequence). DNA of the CDR3: TGCAGTGCTAGGGGGCTCACCGAGCAGTTCTTC. This translates into CSARGLTEQFF.

The V and J genes are TRBV7-9 and TRBJ1-2; D is ambiguous. V lost 2 bases and J 6 bases, leaving 10 bases between the germline ends. Germline CDR1 SEHNR, CDR2 FQNEAQ (reference sequence). The CDR3 is 13 amino acids. The CDR3 protein is CASSLLDANGYTF. Here the CDR3 DNA reads TGTGCCAGCAGCTTATTGGATGCGAATGGCTACACCTTC. Filled out from reference TRBV7-9 and TRBJ1-2, the complete variable domain reads DTGVSQNPRHKITKRGQNVTFRCDPISEHNRLYWYRQTLGQGPEFLTYFQNEAQLEKSRLLSDRFSAERPKGSFSTLEIQRTEQGDSAMYLCASSLLDANGYTFGSGTRLTVV.

This chain joins TRBV25-1 and TRBJ2-2; 11 nucleotides agree with TRBD2. The CDR3 spans 13 residues. V lost 7 bases and J lost 6; bases outside the gene matches: 1. Germline V CDR1 and CDR2: MGHDK, SYGVNS. The DNA of the CDR3 is TGTGCCAGCAAACTAGCGGGAGCCGGGGAGCTGTTTTTT. Residues: CASKLAGAGELFF.

V is TRBV30 and J is TRBJ1-3; D gene ambiguous. V lost 3 bases and J 4 bases, leaving 4 bases between the germline ends. The CDR3 totals 11 residues. Germline values: CDR1 GTSNPN, CDR2 SVGIG (reference sequence). The CDR3 here is CAWRKGNTIYF. In DNA, the CDR3 is TGTGCCTGGAGAAAGGGAAACACCATATATTTT.

The chain employs TRBV29-1 and TRBJ2-5; 11 bases line up with TRBD2. V shed 1 base, J shed 5 bases, and the junction held 6 bases outside the gene matches. The CDR3 extends over 15 amino acids. Germline CDR1 reads SQVTM; CDR2 reads ANQGSEA. For the CDR3, the DNA is TGCAGCGTTGAAGTCCTAGCGGGAGGTGGCGAGACCCAGTACTTC. Translating gives CSVEVLAGGGETQYF.

There are a few counts of this clone. The V and J genes are TRBV7-2 and TRBJ1-4, with D maybe TRBD1 (6 bases). Trimming stripped 5 bases from V and 2 bases from J, with 15 bases between. Germline CDR1 reads SGHTA; CDR2 reads FQGNSA. This CDR3 has 16 residues. The CDR3 DNA sequence: TGTGCCAGCAGCCGGAGGGGGGATACGACTAATGAAAAACTGTTTTTT. It encodes CASSRRGDTTNEKLFF.